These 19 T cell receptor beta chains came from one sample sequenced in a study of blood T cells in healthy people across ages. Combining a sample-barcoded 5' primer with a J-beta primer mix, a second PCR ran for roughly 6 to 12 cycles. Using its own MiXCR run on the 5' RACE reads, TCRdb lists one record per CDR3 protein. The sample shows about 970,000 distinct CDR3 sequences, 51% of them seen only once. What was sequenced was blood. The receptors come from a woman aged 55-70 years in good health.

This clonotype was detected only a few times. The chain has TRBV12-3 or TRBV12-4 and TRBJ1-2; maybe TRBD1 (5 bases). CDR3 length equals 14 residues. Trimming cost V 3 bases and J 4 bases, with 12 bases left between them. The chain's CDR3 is CASSLKQRGYGYTF. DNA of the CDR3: TGTGCCAGCAGTTTGAAGCAGAGGGGCTATGGCTACACCTTC.

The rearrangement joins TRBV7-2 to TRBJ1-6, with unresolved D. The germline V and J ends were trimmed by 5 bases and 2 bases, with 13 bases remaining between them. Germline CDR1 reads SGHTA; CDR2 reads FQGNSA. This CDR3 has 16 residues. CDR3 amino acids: CASSPRGSAYNSPLHF. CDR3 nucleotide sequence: TGTGCCAGCAGCCCCCGGGGATCAGCCTATAATTCACCCCTCCACTTT.

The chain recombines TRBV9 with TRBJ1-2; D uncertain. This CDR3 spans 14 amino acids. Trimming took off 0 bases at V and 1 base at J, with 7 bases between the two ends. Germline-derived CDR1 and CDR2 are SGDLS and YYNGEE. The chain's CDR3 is CASSVGDINYGYTF. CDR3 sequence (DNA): TGTGCCAGCAGCGTAGGGGATATTAACTATGGCTACACCTTC.

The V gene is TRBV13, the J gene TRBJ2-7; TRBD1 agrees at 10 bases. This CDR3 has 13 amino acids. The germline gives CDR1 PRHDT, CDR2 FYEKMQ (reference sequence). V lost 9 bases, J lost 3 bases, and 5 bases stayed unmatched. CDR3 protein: CASNRDRGYEQYF. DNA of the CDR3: TGTGCCAGTAACCGGGACAGGGGCTACGAGCAGTACTTC.

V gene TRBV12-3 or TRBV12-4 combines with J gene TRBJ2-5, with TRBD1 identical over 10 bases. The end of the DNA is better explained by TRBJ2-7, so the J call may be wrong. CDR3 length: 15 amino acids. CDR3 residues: CASSLHGTGDNEQYF. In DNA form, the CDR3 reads TGTGCCAGCAGTTTGCATGGGACAGGGGACAACGAGCAGTACTTC.

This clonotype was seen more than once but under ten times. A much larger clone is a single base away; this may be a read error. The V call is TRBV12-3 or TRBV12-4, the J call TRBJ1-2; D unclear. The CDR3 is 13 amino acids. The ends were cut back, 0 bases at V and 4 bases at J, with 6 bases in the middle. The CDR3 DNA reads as TGTGCCAGCAGTTTAGCAGGGCCCTATGGCTACACCTTC. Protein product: CASSLAGPYGYTF.

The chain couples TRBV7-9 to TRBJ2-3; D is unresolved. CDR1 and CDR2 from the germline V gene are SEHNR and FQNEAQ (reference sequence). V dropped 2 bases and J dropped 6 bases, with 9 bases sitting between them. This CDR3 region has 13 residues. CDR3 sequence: CASSLSNSDTQYF. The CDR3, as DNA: TGTGCCAGCAGCTTATCCAACTCCGATACGCAGTATTTT.

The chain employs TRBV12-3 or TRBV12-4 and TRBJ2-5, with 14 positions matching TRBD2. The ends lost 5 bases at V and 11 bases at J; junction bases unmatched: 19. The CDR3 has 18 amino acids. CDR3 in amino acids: CASSRGLAGDLGGNEQYF. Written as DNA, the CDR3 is TGTGCCAGCAGTCGGGGACTAGCGGGAGACTTAGGGGGCAATGAGCAGTACTTC.

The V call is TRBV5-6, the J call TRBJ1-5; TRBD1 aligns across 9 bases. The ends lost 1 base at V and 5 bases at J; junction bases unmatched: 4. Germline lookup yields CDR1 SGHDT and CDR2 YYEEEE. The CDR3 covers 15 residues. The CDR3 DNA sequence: TGTGCCAGCAGCTTGTGGGACAGGGACCATCAGCCCCAGCATTTT. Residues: CASSLWDRDHQPQHF.

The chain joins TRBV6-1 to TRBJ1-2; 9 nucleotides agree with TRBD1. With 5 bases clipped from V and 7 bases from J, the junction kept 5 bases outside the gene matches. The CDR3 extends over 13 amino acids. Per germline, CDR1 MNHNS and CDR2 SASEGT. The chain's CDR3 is CASSSGTGFGYTF. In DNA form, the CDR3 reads TGTGCCAGCAGTTCCGGGACAGGGTTTGGCTACACCTTC.

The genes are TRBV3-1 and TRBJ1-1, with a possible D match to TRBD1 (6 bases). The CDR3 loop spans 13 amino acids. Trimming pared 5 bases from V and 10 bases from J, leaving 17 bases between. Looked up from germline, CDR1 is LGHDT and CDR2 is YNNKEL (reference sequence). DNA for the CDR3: TGTGCCAGCAGCTCAAGACAGGAAATCGGAGCTTTCTTT. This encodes CASSSRQEIGAFF.

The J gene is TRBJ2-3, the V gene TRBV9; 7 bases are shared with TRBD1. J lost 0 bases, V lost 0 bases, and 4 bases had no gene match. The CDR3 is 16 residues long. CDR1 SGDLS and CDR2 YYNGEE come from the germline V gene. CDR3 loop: CASSVVGGQSTDTQYF. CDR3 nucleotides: TGTGCCAGCAGCGTAGTAGGGGGACAGAGCACAGATACGCAGTATTTT.

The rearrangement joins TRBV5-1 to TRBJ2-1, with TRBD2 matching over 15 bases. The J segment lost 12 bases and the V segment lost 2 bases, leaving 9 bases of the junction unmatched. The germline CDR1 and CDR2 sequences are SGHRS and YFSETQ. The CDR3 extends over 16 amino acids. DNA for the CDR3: TGCGCCAGCAGCTTAAGGACTAGCGGGAGGGGTTCGGGGCAGTTCTTC. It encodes CASSLRTSGRGSGQFF.

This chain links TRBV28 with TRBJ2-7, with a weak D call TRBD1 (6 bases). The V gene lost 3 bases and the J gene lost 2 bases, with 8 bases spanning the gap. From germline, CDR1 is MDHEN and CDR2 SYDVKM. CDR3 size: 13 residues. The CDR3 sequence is CASSLGDTYEQYF. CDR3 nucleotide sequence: TGTGCCAGCAGTTTGGGGGACACCTACGAGCAGTACTTC.

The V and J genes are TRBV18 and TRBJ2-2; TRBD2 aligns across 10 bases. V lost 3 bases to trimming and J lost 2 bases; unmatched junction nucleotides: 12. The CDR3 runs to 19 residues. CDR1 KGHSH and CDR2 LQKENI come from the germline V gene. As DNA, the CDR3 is TGTGCCAGCTCACCCCGCGTCCTAGCGGGAGTCCAAAACACCGGGGAGCTGTTTTTT. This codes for CASSPRVLAGVQNTGELFF.

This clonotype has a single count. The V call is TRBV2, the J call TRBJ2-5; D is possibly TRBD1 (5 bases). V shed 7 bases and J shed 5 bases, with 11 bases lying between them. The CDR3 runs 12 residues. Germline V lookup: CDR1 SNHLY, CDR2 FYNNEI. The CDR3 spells CASTQGGETQYF. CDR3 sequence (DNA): TGTGCCAGCACCCAGGGTGGGGAGACCCAGTACTTC.

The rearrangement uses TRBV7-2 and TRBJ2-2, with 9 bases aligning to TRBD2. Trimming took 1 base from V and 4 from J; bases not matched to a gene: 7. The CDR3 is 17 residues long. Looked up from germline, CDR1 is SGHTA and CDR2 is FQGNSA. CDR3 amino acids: CASSLGGRVSGTGELFF. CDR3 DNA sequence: TGTGCCAGCAGCTTAGGCGGGAGGGTTTCGGGCACCGGGGAGCTGTTTTTT.

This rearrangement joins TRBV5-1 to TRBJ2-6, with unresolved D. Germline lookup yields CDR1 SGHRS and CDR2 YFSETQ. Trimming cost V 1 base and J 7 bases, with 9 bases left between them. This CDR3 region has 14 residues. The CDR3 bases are TGCGCCAGCAGCTTGACGCTTGGTGCCAACGTCCTGACTTTC. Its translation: CASSLTLGANVLTF. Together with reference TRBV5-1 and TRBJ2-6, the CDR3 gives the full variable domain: KAGVTQTPRYLIKTRGQQVTLSCSPISGHRSVSWYQQTPGQGLQFLFEYFSETQRNKGNFPGRFSGRQFSNSRSEMNVSTLELGDSALYLCASSLTLGANVLTFGAGSRLTVL.

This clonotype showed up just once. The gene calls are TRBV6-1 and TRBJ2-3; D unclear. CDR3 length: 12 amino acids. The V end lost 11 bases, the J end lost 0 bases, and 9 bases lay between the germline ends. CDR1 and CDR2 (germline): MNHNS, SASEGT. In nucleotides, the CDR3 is TGTGCCGCACGGGCCAGCACAGATACGCAGTATTTT. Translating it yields CAARASTDTQYF.